This T cell receptor (beta chain) was obtained from a study of cytomegalovirus exposure and HLA in healthy donors. Study-level results: Segments of the TCR beta V type were, in most cases, productive about 87% or about 30% of the time in an earlier analysis. In presence/absence analyses, roughly uniform sequencing depth across donors was assumed. With later analysis, a missense DCLRE1C variant became linked to TCR beta V- and J-gene trimming.

As regards this clone: As yet, its antigen is unknown.

60 Vbeta and 13 Jbeta primers were used in PCR. Method: immunoSEQ multiplex PCR; TCRdb's copy keeps in-frame clones and lacks some. The sample has some 91,000 clones, about 75% seen once. The CDR3 has 15 amino acids. Germline V lookup: CDR1 SGHDT, CDR2 YYEEEE. Germline trimming cut 4 bases from V and 5 bases from J; bases unmatched to any gene: 5. This clonotype was obtained from a man aged 35 to 55 in good health and CMV-seropositive. This chain uses TRBV5-6 with TRBJ2-5; TRBD2 matches 13 bases. The sample consisted of PBMCs. CDR3 protein: CASSRTSGRWETQYF. The CDR3 DNA follows: TGTGCCAGCAGCAGGACTAGCGGGAGATGGGAGACCCAGTACTTC.